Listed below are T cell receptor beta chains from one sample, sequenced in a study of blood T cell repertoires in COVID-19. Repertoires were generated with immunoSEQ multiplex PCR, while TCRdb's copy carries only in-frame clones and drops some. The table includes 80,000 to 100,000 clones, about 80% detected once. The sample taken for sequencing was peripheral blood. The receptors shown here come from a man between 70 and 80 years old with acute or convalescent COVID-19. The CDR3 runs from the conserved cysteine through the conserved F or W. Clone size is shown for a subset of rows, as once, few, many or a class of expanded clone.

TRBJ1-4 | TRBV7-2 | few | CASSLQSGQGGEKLFF
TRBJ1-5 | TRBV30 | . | CAWKDRGPSQPQHF
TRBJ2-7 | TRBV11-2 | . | CASRPRQGPSYEQYF
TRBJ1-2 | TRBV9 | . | CASTLRQGAGYTF
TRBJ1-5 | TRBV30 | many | CAWSVTGLNQPQHF
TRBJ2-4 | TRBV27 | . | CASSLSRLAKNIQYF
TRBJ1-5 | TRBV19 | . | CASVGGPLRNQPQHF
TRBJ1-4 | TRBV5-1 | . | CASSGGQGGNEKLFF
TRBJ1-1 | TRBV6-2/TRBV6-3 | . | CASSSRGTGAMNTEAFF
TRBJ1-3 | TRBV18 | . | CASSPDISGNTIYF
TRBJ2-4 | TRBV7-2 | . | CASSPPPWDKKNIQYF
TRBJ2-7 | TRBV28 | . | CASGTGGSRGSEQYF
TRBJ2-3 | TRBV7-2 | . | CASSTGLAPDTQYF
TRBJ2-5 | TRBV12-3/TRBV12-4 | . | CASSDRGETQYF
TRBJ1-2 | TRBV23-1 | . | CASSQHPDRGYGYTF
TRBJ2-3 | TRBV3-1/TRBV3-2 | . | CASSPSRDRVWPPSTDTQYF
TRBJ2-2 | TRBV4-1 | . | CASSQVPGGTGTGELFF
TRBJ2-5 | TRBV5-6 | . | CASSLVGRAYQETQYF
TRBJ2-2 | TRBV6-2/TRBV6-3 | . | CASSPPGTSGSVYTGELFF
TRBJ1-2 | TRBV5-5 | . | CASSLPGGYTF
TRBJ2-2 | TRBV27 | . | CASSETRQSGELFF
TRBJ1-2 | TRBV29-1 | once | CSVGTGDYGYTF
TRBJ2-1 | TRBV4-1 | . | CASSQPTTRYNEQFF
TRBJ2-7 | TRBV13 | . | CASSLGTSREQYF
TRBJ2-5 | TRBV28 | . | CASSSPSGRWETQYF
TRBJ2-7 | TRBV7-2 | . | CASSPGQWTYEQYF
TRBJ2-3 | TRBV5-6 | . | CASSLTGVDTQYF
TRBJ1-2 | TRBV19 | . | CASSDRTAYGYTF
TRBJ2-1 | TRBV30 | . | CAWSVGLAGGQEQFF
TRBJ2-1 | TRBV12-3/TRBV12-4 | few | CASSPWTDNEQFF
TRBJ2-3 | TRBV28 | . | CASSFLSRDREDTQYF
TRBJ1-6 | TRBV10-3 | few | CAISESGDGGAPLHF
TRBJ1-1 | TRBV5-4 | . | CASRRDPSTEAFF
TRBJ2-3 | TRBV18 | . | CASSPTGSTDTQYF
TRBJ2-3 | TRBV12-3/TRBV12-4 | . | CASRDVGLATQYF
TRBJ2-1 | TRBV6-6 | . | CASSYSSQGAGHEQFF
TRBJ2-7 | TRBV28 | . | CARSLGGRSGRKGYEQYF
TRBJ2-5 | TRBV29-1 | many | CSVREGGTQYF
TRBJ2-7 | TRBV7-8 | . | CASSAYSGPTYEQYF
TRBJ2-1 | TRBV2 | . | CASSEGQTYNEQFF
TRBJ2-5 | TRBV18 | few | CASSPMQQETQYF
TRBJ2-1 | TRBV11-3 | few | CASSPTSLLYNEQFF
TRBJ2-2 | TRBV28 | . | CASSRTGTSGSGELFF
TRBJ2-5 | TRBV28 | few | CASTQDSRVHKETQYF
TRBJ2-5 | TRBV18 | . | CASSPSGQQETQYF
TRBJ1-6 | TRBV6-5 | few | CASSYLSDRGISPLHF
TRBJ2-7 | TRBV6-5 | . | CASRQFYEQYF
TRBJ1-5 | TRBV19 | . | CASSRQLYSNQPQHF
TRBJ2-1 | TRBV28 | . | CASSSPGGREVNEQFF
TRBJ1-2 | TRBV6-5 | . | CASSYPFYGYTF
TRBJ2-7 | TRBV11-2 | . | CASSSLGNEQYF
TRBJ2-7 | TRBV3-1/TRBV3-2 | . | CASSQFLAQEQYF
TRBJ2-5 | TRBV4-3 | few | CASSQEALRGQKLAGGRETQYF
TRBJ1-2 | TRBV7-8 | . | CASSFMQGAYGGYTF
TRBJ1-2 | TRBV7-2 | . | CASSFRARTGDTF